This TCR beta chain was retrieved from a study of memory CD4+ T cells and cytomegalovirus serostatus. Study at large: Healthy Belgian adult donors included about nine CMV-positive and some 24 CMV-negative people.

In regard to this clone: Its antigen is unknown.

CDR3 length: 13 amino acids. V lost 1 base, J lost 6 bases, and 11 bases lay in between. Germline V lookup: CDR1 SGDLS, CDR2 YYNGEE. The sort gate was single viable CD3+CD4+CD8-CD45RO+ cells for memory CD4+ T cells. CMV serostatus came from serum IgG against pp150, pp28, p38, p52. Regarding the study as a whole: Of 150 to 200 reported CMV TCRbeta sequences, around 63 were found in memory CD4+ repertoires. CMV serostatus prediction reached median AUC approximately 0.96, or 0.89 with US-trained model.

This table comes from immunoSEQ multiplex PCR, and its TCRdb copy is limited to in-frame clones, with some not included. The sample has approximately 61,000 clones; less than 85% are singletons. Input material: memory CD4+ T cells from blood. The genes are TRBV9 and TRBJ2-7; no clear D gene. The origin of this receptor is an adult in good health and CMV-seronegative. Some clones in this sample may be carry-over from other donors' samples. The CDR3 loop is CASSVSPAGEQYF. CDR3 DNA: TGTGCCAGCAGCGTAAGTCCGGCAGGCGAGCAGTACTTC. Full variable domain (remainder filled in from reference TRBV9 and TRBJ2-7): DSGVTQTPKHLITATGQRVTLRCSPRSGDLSVYWYQQSLDQGLQFLIQYYNGEERAKGNILERFSAQQFPDLHSELNLSSLELGDSALYFCASSVSPAGEQYFGPGTRLTVT.